These 7 T cell receptor beta chains share one sample of origin, sequenced in a study of control samples from healthy donors and cancer patients. Clones were read by immunoSEQ multiplex PCR, and TCRdb kept only the in-frame ones, dropping some. The sample holds more than 30,000 clones, less than 95% seen once. The sequenced sample was blood. The origin of the receptors is a man aged 55 to 69 in good health.

This chain joins TRBV9 and TRBJ2-3, with D possibly TRBD2 on 5 matching bases. The CDR3 totals 15 residues. The V gene's germline CDR1 is SGDLS and CDR2 YYNGEE. V lost 0 bases and J 3 bases, leaving 11 bases between the germline ends. CDR3 sequence (DNA): TGTGCCAGCAGCGTAGACGGGGATTTGACAGATACGCAGTATTTT. It translates to CASSVDGDLTDTQYF.

The J gene is TRBJ2-5, the V gene TRBV27, with 9 bases that match TRBD2. Germline V gene lookup returns CDR1 MNHEY and CDR2 SMNVEV (reference sequence). The ends lost 2 bases at V and 1 base at J; junction bases unmatched: 11. The CDR3 has 18 residues. CDR3 sequence (DNA): TGTGCCAGCAGTTTACTCAAGTCGACTAGCGGACGCCAAGAGACCCAGTACTTC. Translating it yields CASSLLKSTSGRQETQYF.

In this sample, this clone turned up once. J is TRBJ2-5 and V is TRBV14, with D tentatively TRBD2 (6 bases). The CDR3 sequence is 17 residues long. CDR1 and CDR2 (germline): SGHDN, FVKESK. V was trimmed by 5 bases and J by 2 bases, leaving 21 bases between them. The CDR3 reads CASSYNLPGGTQETQYF. CDR3 bases: TGTGCCAGCAGCTACAACCTTCCTGGAGGGACTCAAGAGACCCAGTACTTC.

The V and J genes are TRBV27 and TRBJ2-7; 9 bases align to TRBD1. This CDR3 has 17 amino acids. After removal of 3 bases from V and 2 bases from J, the junction contained 11 bases not matched to a gene. CDR1 and CDR2 (germline): MNHEY, SMNVEV (reference sequence). The CDR3 coding sequence is TGTGCCAGCAGTTTTTTGGGGGCCGGGACAGGGCCCTACGAGCAGTACTTC. Encoded protein: CASSFLGAGTGPYEQYF.

This sequence joins TRBV3-1 (or the pseudogene TRBV3-2) and TRBJ2-3; D might be TRBD2 (6 bases). Germline V gives CDR1 LGHDT, CDR2 YNNKEL (reference sequence). The CDR3 extends over 15 amino acids. V gave up 5 bases and J gave up 5 bases, with 17 bases separating them. CDR3 in DNA: TGTGCCAGCAGCGAGACTAGGACGGTAGGAGATACGCAGTATTTT. Encoded protein: CASSETRTVGDTQYF.

The V gene is TRBV19, the J gene TRBJ2-5, with unresolved D. CDR1 is LNHDA, CDR2 SQIVND, per germline (reference sequence). Trimming removed 5 bases at V and 2 bases at J, with 12 bases between. The length of the CDR3 is 14 residues. This CDR3 is CASSLIFLQETQYF. CDR3 DNA sequence: TGTGCCAGTAGTTTGATATTCCTTCAAGAGACCCAGTACTTC.

The rearrangement uses TRBV27 and TRBJ2-3, with 7 bases identical to TRBD1. The germline V gene encodes CDR1 MNHEY and CDR2 SMNVEV (reference sequence). This CDR3 has 16 amino acids. With 3 bases clipped from V and 3 bases from J, the junction kept 9 bases outside the gene matches. The CDR3 sequence: CASSLRGGIRTDTQYF. CDR3 nucleotides: TGTGCCAGCAGTTTGCGAGGGGGCATACGTACAGATACGCAGTATTTT.